Shown below are 3 T cell receptor beta chains from a single sample sequenced in a study of blood T cell repertoires in COVID-19. The table came from immunoSEQ multiplex PCR; TCRdb's copy has only in-frame clones and leaves some out. The data contain about 130,000 clones, about 92% of them singletons. The source material was peripheral blood. These receptors all come from a man aged 50-60 years with active COVID-19.

The chain has TRBV7-9 and TRBJ2-5, with 15 positions matching TRBD2. This CDR3 has 16 residues. V lost 4 bases, J lost 5 bases, and 5 bases stayed unmatched. Germline lookup yields CDR1 SEHNR and CDR2 FQNEAQ (reference sequence). The CDR3 is CASSSRTSGGAETQYF. The CDR3 DNA reads TGTGCCAGCAGCTCGAGGACTAGCGGGGGGGCGGAGACCCAGTACTTC.

This clone has a single count. The chain joins TRBV6-5 to TRBJ1-1; D remains ambiguous. The V and J ends lost 2 bases and 0 bases respectively, with 10 bases between them. The CDR3 is 15 amino acids. Germline V gives CDR1 MNHEY, CDR2 SVGAGI. DNA for the CDR3: TGTGCCAGCAGTTACGGAGCCAGAATGAACACTGAAGCTTTCTTT. Its translation is CASSYGARMNTEAFF.

The CDR3 region is CASAAGTSLTGELFF. The CDR3 nucleotides are TGTGCCAGTGCGGCCGGGACTAGCCTCACCGGGGAGCTGTTTTTT. The rearrangement joins TRBV19 to TRBJ2-2, with 9 bases that match TRBD2. CDR1 is LNHDA and CDR2 is SQIVND in the germline V gene (reference sequence). J lost 4 bases, V lost 8 bases, and 8 bases had no gene match. The CDR3 loop spans 15 amino acids.